This TCR beta chain was profiled in a study of blood T cell repertoires in COVID-19. From germline, CDR1 is MNHEY and CDR2 SVGEGT. Trimming at V came to 2 bases and at J to 7 bases, leaving 17 bases not matched to a gene. The CDR3 is 20 amino acids. The data were produced by immunoSEQ multiplex PCR, yet TCRdb's version contains in-frame clones alone and is incomplete. In the table there are about 310,000 clones, roughly 89% of which are singletons. The V call is TRBV6-2 or TRBV6-3, the J call TRBJ2-1; 13 bases are a match to TRBD2. Input material: PBMCs or T cells enriched from blood (not recorded which). This sequence originates from a woman aged 30 to 39 who had recovered from COVID-19. CDR3 in amino acids: CASSYRRTSGSLLIENEQFF. Here the CDR3 DNA reads TGTGCCAGCAGTTACCGAAGGACTAGCGGGAGTCTTTTGATTGAAAATGAGCAGTTCTTC.